The clone carrying this TCR beta chain was found a few times. Its antigen is unidentified. Both TRBC1 and TRBC2 were covered by a beta constant-region primer of two equimolar oligonucleotides. Ligated cDNA was amplified by four rounds of PCR with nested alpha and beta constant-region primers and SP2. TCRdb used MiXCR to reprocess the UMI-ligation and nested PCR reads, holding one entry per CDR3 protein. The sample shows about 100,000 distinct CDR3 sequences, around 13% of them seen only once. This entry is derived from a study of naive and memory T cell subsets. Findings and limits, study-wide: In naive cells, over 95% of TCR sequences were seen only once. Especially in CD8 cells, naive repertoires contained a few larger clonotypes, possibly CD45RA-re-expressing memory cells.

Germline CDR1 and CDR2: MNHEY and SVGEGT. Trimming removed 6 bases at V and 4 bases at J, with 15 bases between. The CDR3 sequence is 14 residues long. V gene TRBV6-2 or TRBV6-3 combines with J gene TRBJ1-2; maybe TRBD1 (6 bases). The TCR comes from a human donor in good health. Material: naive CD8+ T cells from blood. The CDR3 DNA reads as TGTGCCAGCAGATTACAGGGAGCATTCTATGGCTACACCTTC. Its translation is CASRLQGAFYGYTF.